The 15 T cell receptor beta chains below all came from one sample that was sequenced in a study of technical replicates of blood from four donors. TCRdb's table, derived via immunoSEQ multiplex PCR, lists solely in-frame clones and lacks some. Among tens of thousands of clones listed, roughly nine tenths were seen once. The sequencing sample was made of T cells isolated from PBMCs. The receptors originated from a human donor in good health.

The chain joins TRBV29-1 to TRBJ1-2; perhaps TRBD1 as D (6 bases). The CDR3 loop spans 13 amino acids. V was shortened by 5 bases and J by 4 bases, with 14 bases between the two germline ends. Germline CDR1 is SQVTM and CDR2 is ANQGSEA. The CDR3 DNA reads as TGCAGCGTTCGGGGTGGGGGCTTCTATGGCTACACCTTC. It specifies CSVRGGGFYGYTF.

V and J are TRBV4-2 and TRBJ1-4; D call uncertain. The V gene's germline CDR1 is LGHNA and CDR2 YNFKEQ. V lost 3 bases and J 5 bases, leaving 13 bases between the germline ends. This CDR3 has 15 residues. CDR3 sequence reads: CASSHSPRKNEKLFF. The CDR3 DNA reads TGTGCCAGCAGCCACTCACCCAGGAAGAATGAAAAACTGTTTTTT.

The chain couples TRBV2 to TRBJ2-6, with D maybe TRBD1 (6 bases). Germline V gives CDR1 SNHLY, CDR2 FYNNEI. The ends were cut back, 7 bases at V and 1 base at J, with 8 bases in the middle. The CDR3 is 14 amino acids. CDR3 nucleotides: TGTGCCAGCAAGGGGGAATCTGGGGCCAACGTCCTGACTTTC. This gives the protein CASKGESGANVLTF.

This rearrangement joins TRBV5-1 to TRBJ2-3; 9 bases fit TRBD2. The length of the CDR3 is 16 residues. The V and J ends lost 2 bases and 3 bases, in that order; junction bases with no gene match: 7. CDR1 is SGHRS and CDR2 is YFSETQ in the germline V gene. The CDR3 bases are TGCGCCAGCAGCTTACTCGTAGCGGGAGAGACAGATACGCAGTATTTT. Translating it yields CASSLLVAGETDTQYF.

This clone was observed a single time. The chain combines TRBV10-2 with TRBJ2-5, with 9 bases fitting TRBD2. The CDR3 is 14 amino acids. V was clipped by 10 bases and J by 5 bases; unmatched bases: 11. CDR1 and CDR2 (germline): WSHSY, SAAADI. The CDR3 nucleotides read TGCGCCACTAGGGTTAGCGGGAGCTCGGAGACCCAGTACTTC. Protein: CATRVSGSSETQYF.

Written as DNA, the CDR3 is TGTGCCAGCAGCTTAAGGATTGGGACAGGGGAGGAGGCTTTCTTT. It codes for CASSLRIGTGEEAFF. The genes are TRBV11-2 and TRBJ1-1, with TRBD1 identical over 10 bases. The CDR3 covers 15 residues. The V gene's germline CDR1 is SGHAT and CDR2 FQNNGV. J lost 11 bases, V lost 2 bases, and 11 bases had no gene match. The entire variable domain, with the rest obtained from reference TRBV11-2 and TRBJ1-1, is as follows: EAGVAQSPRYKIIEKRQSVAFWCNPISGHATLYWYQQILGQGPKLLIQFQNNGVVDDSQLPKDRFSAERLKGVDSTLKIQPAKLEDSAVYLCASSLRIGTGEEAFFGQGTRLTVV.

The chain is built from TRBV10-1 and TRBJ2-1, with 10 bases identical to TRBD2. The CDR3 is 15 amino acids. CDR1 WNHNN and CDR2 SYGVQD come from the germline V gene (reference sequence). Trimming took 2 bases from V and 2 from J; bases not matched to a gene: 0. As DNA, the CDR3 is TGCGCCAGCAGTGAGGGGACTAGCGCCTACAATGAGCAGTTCTTC. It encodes CASSEGTSAYNEQFF.

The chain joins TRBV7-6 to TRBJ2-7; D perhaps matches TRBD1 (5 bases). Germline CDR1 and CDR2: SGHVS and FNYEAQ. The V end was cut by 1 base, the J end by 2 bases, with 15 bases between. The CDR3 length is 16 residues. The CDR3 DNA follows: TGTGCCAGCAGCTTAGAGCTTCCTGAAGGGGCCTACGAGCAGTACTTC. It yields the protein CASSLELPEGAYEQYF.

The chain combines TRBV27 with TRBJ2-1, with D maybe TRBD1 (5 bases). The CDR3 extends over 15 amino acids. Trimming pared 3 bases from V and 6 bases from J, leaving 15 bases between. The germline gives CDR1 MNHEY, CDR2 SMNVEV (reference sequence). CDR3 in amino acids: CASSFRVLVLNEQFF. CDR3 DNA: TGTGCCAGCAGTTTCAGGGTTTTAGTTCTCAATGAGCAGTTCTTC.

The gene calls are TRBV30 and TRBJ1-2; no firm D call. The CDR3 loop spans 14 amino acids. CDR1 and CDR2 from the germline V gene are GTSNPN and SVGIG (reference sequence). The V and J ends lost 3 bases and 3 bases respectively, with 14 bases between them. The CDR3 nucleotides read TGTGCCTGGAGGGGAGCCGGCGGGGACTATGGCTACACCTTC. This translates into CAWRGAGGDYGYTF.

The DNA for the CDR3 is TGCGCCAGCAGCCACCAGGCACAGGGGGGTACTGAAGCTTTCTTT. This codes for CASSHQAQGGTEAFF. This rearrangement joins TRBV4-1 to TRBJ1-1; 8 bases match TRBD1. Germline V gene sequence: CDR1 MGHRA, CDR2 YSYEKL. This CDR3 spans 15 amino acids. J gave up 5 bases and V 3 bases, and 8 bases lay outside the gene matches.

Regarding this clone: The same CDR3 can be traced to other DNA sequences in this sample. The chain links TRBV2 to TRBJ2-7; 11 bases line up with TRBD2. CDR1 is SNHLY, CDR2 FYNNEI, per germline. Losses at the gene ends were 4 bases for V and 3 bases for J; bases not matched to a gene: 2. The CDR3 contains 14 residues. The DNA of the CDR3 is TGTGCCAGCAGTGGGCTAGCGGGGGGCTACGAGCAGTACTTC. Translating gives CASSGLAGGYEQYF.

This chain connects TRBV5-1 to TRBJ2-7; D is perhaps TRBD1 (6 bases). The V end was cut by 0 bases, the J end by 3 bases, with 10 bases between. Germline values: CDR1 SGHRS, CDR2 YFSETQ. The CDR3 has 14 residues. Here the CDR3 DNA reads TGCGCCAGCAGCTTGGCGACAGGATTCTACGAGCAGTACTTC. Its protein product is CASSLATGFYEQYF.

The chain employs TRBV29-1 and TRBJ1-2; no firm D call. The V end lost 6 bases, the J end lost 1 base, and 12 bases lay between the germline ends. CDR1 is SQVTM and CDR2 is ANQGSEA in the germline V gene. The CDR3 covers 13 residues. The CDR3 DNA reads TGCAGCGTCCCTACGGCGGATAACTATGGCTACACCTTC. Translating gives CSVPTADNYGYTF.

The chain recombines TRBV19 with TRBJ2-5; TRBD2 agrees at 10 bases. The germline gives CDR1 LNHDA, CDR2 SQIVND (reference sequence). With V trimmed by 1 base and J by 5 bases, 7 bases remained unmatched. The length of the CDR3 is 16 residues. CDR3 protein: CASSIGLAGVRETQYF. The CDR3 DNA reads TGTGCCAGTAGTATAGGGCTAGCGGGAGTTCGGGAGACCCAGTACTTC.